This note documents a single TCR beta chain sequence. Its antigen specificity is not known. No base quality information exists; no much larger clone differs at one position. Preparation of the library involved the immunoSEQ multiplex PCR assay. Entries here come from immuneACCESS through TCRdb and include only in-frame sequences with V and J called. Some clones fail to appear in such tables; in the studies checked, an unresolved V gene covers under half of the shortfall, and the cause of the remainder is unknown. This sample gives some 93,000 clones in total; around 91% of them show up just once. Under 2% of the sample lies in the top ten. This entry comes from a study of T cell changes during pregnancy in multiple sclerosis (dated by TCRdb to 2018 to 2020). Notes on the research overall: In women with multiple sclerosis, the researchers looked at how the T cell repertoire shifted as pregnancy progressed.

Sequenced material: peripheral blood, taken after pregnancy. This receptor was identified in a female donor in good health, enrolled as a control in a pregnancy study.

The sequenced DNA is TGTGCCAGCTCACCAGCGGGCGGGGGGTACAATGAGCAGTTCTTC. The translation is CASSPAGGGYNEQFF. The rearranged chain carries TRBV18 and TRBJ2-1, with TRBD2 identical over 8 junction bases. Taken from cysteine to phenylalanine, the CDR3 has 15 residues. The entry retains the CDR3 DNA only, 45 bases that are in frame from base 1. Trimming accounts for 2 bases at V and 4 bases at J, while the number of junction bases matched to no gene is 4. Per the germline V gene, KGHSH is the CDR1 and LQKENI is the CDR2.